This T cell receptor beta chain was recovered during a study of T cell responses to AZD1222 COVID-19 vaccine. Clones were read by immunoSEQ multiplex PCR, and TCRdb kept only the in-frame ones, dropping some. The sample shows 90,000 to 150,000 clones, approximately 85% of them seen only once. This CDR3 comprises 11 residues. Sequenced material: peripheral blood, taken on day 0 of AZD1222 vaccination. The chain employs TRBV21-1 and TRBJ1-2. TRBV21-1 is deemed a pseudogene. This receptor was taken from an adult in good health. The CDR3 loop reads CASSKAGCYTF. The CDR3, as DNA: TGTGCCAGCAGCAAAGCGGGATGCTACACCTTC.